This T cell receptor beta chain was sequenced for a study of blood T cell repertoires in COVID-19. The overall study: The United States, Italy and Spain supplied acute and convalescent COVID-19 samples.

Germline V gives CDR1 SGHRS, CDR2 YFSETQ. The CDR3 totals 15 residues. Unmatched junction bases numbered 11, after V lost 4 bases and J lost 6 bases. The repertoire was sequenced with immunoSEQ multiplex PCR; TCRdb's copy has only in-frame clones and lacks some. The sample lists about 200,000 clones; about four fifths were seen once. Sequencing used PBMCs or T cells enriched from blood (not recorded which). This TCR was recovered from a man between 35 and 55 years old who had recovered from COVID-19. The gene calls are TRBV5-1 and TRBJ1-2, with 8 bases fitting TRBD1. CDR3 region: CASSRIGQGEHGYTF. CDR3 nucleotide sequence: TGCGCCAGCAGCCGAATCGGACAGGGAGAACATGGCTACACCTTC.